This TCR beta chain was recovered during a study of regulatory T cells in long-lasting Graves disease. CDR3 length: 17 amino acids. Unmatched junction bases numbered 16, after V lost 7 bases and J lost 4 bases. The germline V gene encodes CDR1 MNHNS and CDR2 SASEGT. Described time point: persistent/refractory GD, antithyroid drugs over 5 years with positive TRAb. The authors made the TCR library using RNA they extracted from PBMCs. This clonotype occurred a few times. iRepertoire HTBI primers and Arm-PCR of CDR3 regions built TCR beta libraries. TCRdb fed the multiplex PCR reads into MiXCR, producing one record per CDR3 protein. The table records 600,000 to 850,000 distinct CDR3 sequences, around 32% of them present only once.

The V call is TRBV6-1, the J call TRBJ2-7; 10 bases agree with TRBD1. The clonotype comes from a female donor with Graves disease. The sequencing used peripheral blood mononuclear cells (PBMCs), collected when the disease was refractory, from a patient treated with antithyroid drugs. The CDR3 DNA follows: TGTGCCAGCACCGAGGGACAGGGGCTCGTCGGAAAATACGAGCAGTACTTC. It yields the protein CASTEGQGLVGKYEQYF.